This entry lists 9 T cell receptor beta chains sequenced from one sample in a study of T cells after yellow fever vaccination. TCRdb re-called the 5' RACE reads through MiXCR, storing one row per CDR3 protein. The sample lists more than 95,000 distinct CDR3 sequences; 7.4% were seen once. Sequencing was performed on CD4+ T cells sorted from PBMCs, taken 10 to 11 days after the first yellow fever vaccination. These receptors originate from a man younger than 35 who received the YFV17D yellow fever vaccine.

This clonotype appeared many times. This chain connects TRBV7-2 to TRBJ2-1; no clear D gene. This CDR3 has 15 residues. V was cut by 1 base and J by 0 bases, with 7 bases left in between. The germline V gene encodes CDR1 SGHTA and CDR2 FQGNSA. The CDR3 DNA follows: TGTGCCAGCAGCTTAGAGGTTTTCTCCTACAATGAGCAGTTCTTC. Residues: CASSLEVFSYNEQFF.

This clonotype was recorded at least ten times. This chain connects TRBV5-1 to TRBJ2-5, with 10 nucleotides matching TRBD2. Germline assignment: CDR1 SGHRS and CDR2 YFSETQ. The V gene end was trimmed by 4 bases and the J gene end by 3 bases; junction bases not matched to a gene: 9. The length of the CDR3 is 16 residues. The CDR3 bases are TGCGCCAGCAGCCTGCAGGATAGCGGGGGGAAAGAGACCCAGTACTTC. Residues: CASSLQDSGGKETQYF.

This clonotype was seen many times. The chain uses TRBV5-1 and TRBJ2-3, with D tentatively TRBD2 (6 bases). The V gene's germline CDR1 is SGHRS and CDR2 YFSETQ. The CDR3 is 14 residues long. The V end lost 6 bases, the J end lost 5 bases, and 16 bases lay between the germline ends. CDR3 region: CASNARDGGDTQYF. The CDR3 DNA follows: TGCGCCAGCAATGCGCGGGATGGGGGAGATACGCAGTATTTT.

This clonotype was seen repeatedly, ten times or more. The chain couples TRBV5-1 to TRBJ2-1; possibly TRBD1 or TRBD2 for D (5 bases each). Germline values: CDR1 SGHRS, CDR2 YFSETQ. Trimming removed 0 bases at V and 0 bases at J, with 10 bases between. CDR3 length: 16 residues. The CDR3, as DNA: TGCGCCAGCAGCTTGGGACGGGGCTCCTCCTACAATGAGCAGTTCTTC. Its protein is CASSLGRGSSYNEQFF.

This clonotype showed up many times. The rearrangement joins TRBV5-1 to TRBJ2-5; D call uncertain. Germline lookup yields CDR1 SGHRS and CDR2 YFSETQ. The CDR3 is 16 amino acids. V lost 0 bases, J lost 1 base, and 13 bases lay in between. CDR3 DNA sequence: TGCGCCAGCAGCTTGGTGGCAGGAACAGTCCAAGAGACCCAGTACTTC. Amino acids: CASSLVAGTVQETQYF.

As for this clonotype: Since a much larger clone is just one base distant, this may be a read error. The J gene is TRBJ1-1, the V gene TRBV5-1; D not certain. The germline CDR1 and CDR2 sequences are SGHRS and YFSETQ. This CDR3 has 14 amino acids. Trimming stripped 5 bases from V and 0 bases from J, with 11 bases between. The CDR3 loop reads CASRLFGLNTEAFF. Written as DNA, the CDR3 is TGCGCCAGCAGATTGTTTGGGTTGAACACTGAAGCTTTCTTT.

In this sample, this clonotype turned up a few times. The chain joins TRBV5-4 to TRBJ2-1; 12 bases are shared with TRBD2. From germline, CDR1 is SGHNT and CDR2 YYREEE (reference sequence). J was trimmed by 0 bases and V by 7 bases; bases with no gene match: 5. This CDR3 spans 16 amino acids. The CDR3 sequence is CASASGGASSYNEQFF. In DNA, the CDR3 is TGTGCCAGCGCTAGCGGGGGGGCCAGCTCCTACAATGAGCAGTTCTTC.

This clonotype was counted at least ten times. The CDR3 region is CASRYYNEQFF. In DNA, the CDR3 is TGTGCCAGCAGATACTACAATGAGCAGTTCTTC. The V call is TRBV2, the J call TRBJ2-1; D is uncertain. This CDR3 comprises 11 residues. Germline V gives CDR1 SNHLY, CDR2 FYNNEI. V lost 6 bases and J 3 bases, leaving 3 bases between the germline ends.

Many counts were recorded for this clonotype. The CDR3 here is CASSLDPTGASGNSPLHF. The DNA for the CDR3 is TGCGCCAGCAGCTTGGACCCGACAGGGGCTTCGGGGAATTCACCCCTCCACTTT. The chain has TRBV5-1 and TRBJ1-6, with TRBD1 matching 8 bases. The CDR3 loop spans 18 amino acids. The V gene end was trimmed by 0 bases and the J gene end by 7 bases; junction bases not matched to a gene: 12. Looked up from germline, CDR1 is SGHRS and CDR2 is YFSETQ.